Listed below are T cell receptor beta chains from one sample, sequenced in a study of OX40 agonist ivuxolimab in advanced cancers. Libraries were prepared by immunoSEQ multiplex PCR; TCRdb keeps only in-frame clonotypes and omits some of them. The data contain 35,000 to 45,000 clones, 80% to 90% of them singletons. Source: CD4+ or CD8+ T cells sorted from blood, taken in a trial of the OX40 agonist ivuxolimab. The receptors come from an adult with an advanced solid tumor such as melanoma, head and neck, liver or kidney cancer. CDR3s include the opening cysteine and the closing phenylalanine or tryptophan. D genes are given only for firm matches. A clone size is listed for some rows: how often the clone was seen (once, few, many), or a class if it is expanded.

V gene	clone size	J gene	D gene	CDR3 DNA	CDR3 protein
TRBV19	.	TRBJ2-6	.	TGTGCCAGTAGCCTCCGGATCTCTGGGGCCAACGTCCTGACTTTC	CASSLRISGANVLTF
TRBV7-9	.	TRBJ1-1	.	TGTGCCAGCAGCTTATTATCGGACATTAACACTGAAGCTTTCTTT	CASSLLSDINTEAFF
TRBV7-3	.	TRBJ2-2	.	TGTGCCAGCAGCTTAAGTGGGGTACAGAGCGGGGAGCTGTTTTTT	CASSLSGVQSGELFF
TRBV5-8	.	TRBJ1-4	.	TGTGCCAGCAGCGGGCAACGGACCTCCGCAACTAATGAAAAACTGTTTTTT	CASSGQRTSATNEKLFF
TRBV28	.	TRBJ1-2	.	TGTGCCAGCAGTTCCCTGGGCTATGGCTACACCTTC	CASSSLGYGYTF
TRBV28	.	TRBJ2-3	.	TGTGCCAGCAGTTTTCTAGGGACAGATACGCAGTATTTT	CASSFLGTDTQYF
TRBV30	.	TRBJ1-2	.	TGTGCCTGGATGAAAAACTATGGCTACACCTTC	CAWMKNYGYTF
TRBV7-9	.	TRBJ1-1	.	TGTGCCAGCACAGGGGCGGACACTGAAGCTTTCTTT	CASTGADTEAFF
TRBV5-1	.	TRBJ1-2	.	TGCGCCAGCAGCCTGGGAACATCAGGGCTTAACTATGGCTACACCTTC	CASSLGTSGLNYGYTF
TRBV19	.	TRBJ2-7	.	TGTGCCAGTAGTGTCCGCAGGGGAATGATCGGCTACGAGCAGTACTTC	CASSVRRGMIGYEQYF
TRBV28	once	TRBJ1-1	.	TGTGCCAGCAGTTTAGTTGGCGGGGTAGCTTTCTTT	CASSLVGGVAFF
TRBV5-8	.	TRBJ1-1	TRBD1	TGTGCCAGCAGCCAGTTCAGGACAGGGAGAGCTTTCTTT	CASSQFRTGRAFF
TRBV30	once	TRBJ1-6	.	TGTGCCTGGAGTTCCAATTCCAATACAGATTATAATTCACCCCTCCACTTT	CAWSSNSNTDYNSPLHF
TRBV9	.	TRBJ2-3	TRBD2	TGTGCCAGCAGCGTAGGTTTAGCGGGAGTGTCAGATACGCAGTATTTT	CASSVGLAGVSDTQYF
TRBV18	.	TRBJ1-2	TRBD1	TGTGCCAGCTCACTATCCGGGACAGGGTCTAACTACACCTTC	CASSLSGTGSNYTF
TRBV7-8	.	TRBJ2-3	.	TGTGCCAGCAGCTTGGACTCCAGCACAGATACGCAGTATTTT	CASSLDSSTDTQYF
TRBV2	.	TRBJ1-3	.	TGTGCCACCCAGGAGGGGAGCTCTGGAAACACCATATATTTT	CATQEGSSGNTIYF
TRBV29-1	.	TRBJ1-1	TRBD1	TGCAGCGCTAGGACAGGGGGCGCGACTGAAGCTTTCTTT	CSARTGGATEAFF
TRBV4-3	.	TRBJ2-5	TRBD1	TGCGCCAGCAGCAGGAGGGACAGGGGCGAGACCCAGTACTTC	CASSRRDRGETQYF
TRBV29-1	few	TRBJ1-1	TRBD1	TGCACAGGACAGGGTAGCACTGAAGCTTTCTTT	CTGQGSTEAFF
TRBV19	.	TRBJ1-4	.	TGTGCCAGTAGTATCACAGGGCCAACTAATGAAAAACTGTTTTTT	CASSITGPTNEKLFF
TRBV6-6	.	TRBJ1-6	.	TGTGCCAGCAGTTACTCGGGGGGCCCTTCACCCCTCCACTTT	CASSYSGGPSPLHF
TRBV6-5	.	TRBJ2-1	.	TGTGCCAGCAGTTATTACGGGACTTGGGATTCGAATGAGCAGTTCTTC	CASSYYGTWDSNEQFF
TRBV6-5	.	TRBJ1-1	.	TGTGCCAGCAGTTACTCGAACGGTGGGACTGAAGCTTTCTTT	CASSYSNGGTEAFF
TRBV29-1	.	TRBJ1-2	.	TGCAGCGTTGGTAGGGATAACTATGGCTACACCTTC	CSVGRDNYGYTF
TRBV7-8	.	TRBJ1-4	.	TGTGCCAGCAGCCCCCGAAGGGACCCTAATGAAAAACTGTTTTTT	CASSPRRDPNEKLFF
TRBV28	.	TRBJ2-1	TRBD2	TGTGCCAGCAGTCGTGCTAGCGGGGTGTACAATGAGCAGTTCTTC	CASSRASGVYNEQFF
TRBV9	.	TRBJ2-1	.	TGTGCCAGCAGCGTAGGGGACAACTACAATGAGCAGTTCTTC	CASSVGDNYNEQFF
TRBV7-9	.	TRBJ1-6	.	TGTGCCAGCAGAGGGGGGGGACAAGATTCACCCCTCCACTTT	CASRGGGQDSPLHF
TRBV4-2	.	TRBJ1-3	TRBD1	TGTGCCAGCAGCCTGGGACAGGAGGTCTCTGGAAACACCATATATTTT	CASSLGQEVSGNTIYF
TRBV6-1	.	TRBJ1-1	.	TGTGCCAGCAGAAACGGTCCGGGGGCTTTCTTT	CASRNGPGAFF
TRBV9	.	TRBJ2-1	.	TGTGCCAGCAGCCAGATTCCCCTTTTAGGCAATGAGCAGTTCTTC	CASSQIPLLGNEQFF
TRBV7-9	medium-sized	TRBJ1-2	TRBD1	TGTGCCAGCAGCTCGGGACAGGGGAACTATGGCTACACCTTC	CASSSGQGNYGYTF
TRBV30	.	TRBJ2-1	TRBD1	TGTGCCTGGACCGGGACAGAATTTTACAATGAGCAGTTCTTC	CAWTGTEFYNEQFF
TRBV19	.	TRBJ2-1	TRBD2	TGTGCCAGTACCTCAGCGGGGAGCTCCTACAATGAGCAGTTCTTC	CASTSAGSSYNEQFF
TRBV7-9	.	TRBJ2-7	.	TGTGCCAGCAGCCCCTGGGGCAGCGATAAGACCTACGAGCAGTACTTC	CASSPWGSDKTYEQYF
TRBV5-6	.	TRBJ2-7	.	TGTGCCAGCTTCATGGAGGGACTTACGGGGGAGCAGTACTTC	CASFMEGLTGEQYF
TRBV7-9	.	TRBJ2-7	.	TGTGCCAGCAGCTTAGCGGGGCGGACCTACGAGCAGTACTTC	CASSLAGRTYEQYF
TRBV6-1	.	TRBJ2-3	TRBD1	TGTGCCGGGGGACAGGGGAACACAGATACGCAGTATTTT	CAGGQGNTDTQYF
TRBV27	.	TRBJ2-2	TRBD1	TGTGCCAGCAGTTTTCGTATGGGGACAGGGGGCACCGGGGAGCTGTTTTTT	CASSFRMGTGGTGELFF
TRBV28	.	TRBJ2-1	.	TGTGCCAGCACTCCCGCCGGGTTTAAAGCGGCGGGAACTTCCTACAATGAGCAGTTCTTC	CASTPAGFKAAGTSYNEQFF
TRBV7-4	.	TRBJ2-2	TRBD1	TGTGCCAGCAGCTCCCCAAGCCGGGACAGGGGAAACACCGGGGAGCTGTTTTTT	CASSSPSRDRGNTGELFF
TRBV7-2	.	TRBJ1-5	.	TGTGCCAGCAGCCGGGGACCGTTACACAATCAGCCCCAGCATTTT	CASSRGPLHNQPQHF
TRBV5-1	few	TRBJ1-1	.	TGCGCCAGCAGCGCCGGAACGGACACTGAAGCTTTCTTT	CASSAGTDTEAFF
TRBV30	once	TRBJ1-2	.	TGTGCCTGGAGTAGCTGGGCCTCTGGCTACACCTTC	CAWSSWASGYTF
TRBV7-8	.	TRBJ1-2	TRBD1	TGTGCCAGCAGCCCGGGACAGGTTTTTGTTGGCTACACCTTC	CASSPGQVFVGYTF
TRBV7-2	.	TRBJ1-3	TRBD1	TGTGCCAGCAGCTTAGTAACAGGGGAATGGGACACCATATATTTT	CASSLVTGEWDTIYF
TRBV28	.	TRBJ1-2	TRBD1	TGTGCCAGCAGTTCCGGGACAGGGGGTTTTTTAGGAGGCTACACCTTC	CASSSGTGGFLGGYTF
TRBV19	once	TRBJ2-2	TRBD2	TGTGCCAGTAGTACCCCGGGACTAGCGGGGACCGGGGAGCTGTTTTTT	CASSTPGLAGTGELFF
TRBV19	.	TRBJ2-1	TRBD1	TGTGCCAGTAGTATAGATAGGGTCCGCCGGGACAGGGTCCCCAATGAGCAGTTCTTC	CASSIDRVRRDRVPNEQFF
TRBV11-2	few	TRBJ2-1	TRBD2	TGTGCCAGCAGCTCGATAGCGGGAGAATCCTCGCTTAAGCAGTTCTTC	CASSSIAGESSLKQFF
TRBV10-2	.	TRBJ1-1	.	TGCGCCAGCAGTGAGTCGGACACTGAAGCTTTCTTT	CASSESDTEAFF
TRBV30	.	TRBJ2-7	.	TGTGCCTGGAGTGTGGGTGACGTAAAGCAGTACTTC	CAWSVGDVKQYF